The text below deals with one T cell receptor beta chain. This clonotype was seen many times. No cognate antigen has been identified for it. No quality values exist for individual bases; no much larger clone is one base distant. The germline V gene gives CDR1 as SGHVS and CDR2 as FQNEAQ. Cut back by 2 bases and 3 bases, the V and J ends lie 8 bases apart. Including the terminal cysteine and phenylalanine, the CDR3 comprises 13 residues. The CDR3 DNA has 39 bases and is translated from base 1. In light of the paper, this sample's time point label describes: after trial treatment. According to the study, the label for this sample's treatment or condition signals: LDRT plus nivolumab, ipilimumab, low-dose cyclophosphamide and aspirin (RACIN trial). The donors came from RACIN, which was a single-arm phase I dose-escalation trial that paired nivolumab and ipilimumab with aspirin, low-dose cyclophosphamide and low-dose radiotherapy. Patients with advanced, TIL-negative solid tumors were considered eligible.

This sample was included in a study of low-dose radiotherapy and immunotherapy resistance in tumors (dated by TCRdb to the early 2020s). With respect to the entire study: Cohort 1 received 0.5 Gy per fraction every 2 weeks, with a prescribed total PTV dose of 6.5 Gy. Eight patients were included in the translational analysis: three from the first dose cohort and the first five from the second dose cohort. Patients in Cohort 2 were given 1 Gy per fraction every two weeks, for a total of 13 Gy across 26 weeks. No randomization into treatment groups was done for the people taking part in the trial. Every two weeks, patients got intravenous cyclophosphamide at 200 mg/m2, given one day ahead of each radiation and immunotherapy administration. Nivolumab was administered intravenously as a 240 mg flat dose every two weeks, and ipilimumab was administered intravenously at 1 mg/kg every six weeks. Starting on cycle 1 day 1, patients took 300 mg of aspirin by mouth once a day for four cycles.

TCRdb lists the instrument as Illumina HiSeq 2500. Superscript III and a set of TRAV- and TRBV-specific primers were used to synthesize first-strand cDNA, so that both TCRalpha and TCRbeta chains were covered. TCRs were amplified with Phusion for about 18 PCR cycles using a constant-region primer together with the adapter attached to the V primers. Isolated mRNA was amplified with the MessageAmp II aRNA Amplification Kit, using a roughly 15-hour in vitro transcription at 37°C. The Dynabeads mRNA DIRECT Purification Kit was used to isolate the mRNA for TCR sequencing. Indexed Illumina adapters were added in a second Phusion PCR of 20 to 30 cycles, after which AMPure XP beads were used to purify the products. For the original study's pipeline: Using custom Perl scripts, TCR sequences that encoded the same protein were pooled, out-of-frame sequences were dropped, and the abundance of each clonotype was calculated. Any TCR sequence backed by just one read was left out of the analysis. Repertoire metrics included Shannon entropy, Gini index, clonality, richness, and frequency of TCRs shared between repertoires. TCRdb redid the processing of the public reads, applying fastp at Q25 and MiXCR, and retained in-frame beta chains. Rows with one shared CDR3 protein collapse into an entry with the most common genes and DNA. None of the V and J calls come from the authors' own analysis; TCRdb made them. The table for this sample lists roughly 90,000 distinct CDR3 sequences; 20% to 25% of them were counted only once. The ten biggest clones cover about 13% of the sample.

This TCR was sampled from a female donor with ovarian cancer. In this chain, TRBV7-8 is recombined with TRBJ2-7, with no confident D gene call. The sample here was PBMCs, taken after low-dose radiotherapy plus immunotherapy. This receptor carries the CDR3 CASSLRSVYEQYF. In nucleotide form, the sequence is TGTGCCAGCAGCTTAAGGTCGGTCTACGAGCAGTACTTC.